Sequencing of this TCR beta chain was carried out in a study of CD8+ T cells in alopecia areata. With 7 bases removed from V and 0 bases from J, the gap between germline ends came to 17 bases. CDR1 is SQVTM, CDR2 ANQGSEA, per germline. The CDR3 extends over 15 amino acids. The sequencing template was cDNA reverse transcribed from extracted RNA. Assay: immunoSEQ multiplex PCR; the TCRdb copy retains only in-frame clones and omits some. This sample has 150,000 to 200,000 clones, with 55% to 65% found just once. PBMCs provided sorted CD4+ and CD8+ T cells. V usage is TRBV29-1 and J usage is TRBJ2-3; D might be TRBD1 (5 bases). Source material: CD4+ T cells sorted from blood. The sequence was collected from a human donor in good health. CDR3 sequence (DNA): TGCAGCGCCTCCCCCCAGGGTTCTAGCACAGATACGCAGTATTTT. Translating it yields CSASPQGSSTDTQYF.